Described below is a single T cell receptor beta chain sequence and its context. Its antigen is unidentified. The data were taken from a study of T-cell memory formation after mild COVID-19. Notes on the study in general: Within pre-infection memory, some responding clones were found, suggesting cross-reactive memory joined. Shrinking CD4+ clones resided mostly in CM and EM, and CD8+ ones in EMRA. While clones contracting from day 15 to 85 were balanced between CD4 and CD8, later expanders leaned CD4+.

TCRdb ran MiXCR on the 5' RACE reads and lists one entry per CDR3 protein. The data show 250,000 to 400,000 distinct CDR3 sequences, more than 13% seen once. V shed 8 bases and J shed 7 bases, with 15 bases lying between them. The length of the CDR3 is 12 residues. The chain uses TRBV12-3 or TRBV12-4 and TRBJ2-7, with a tentative D call TRBD2 (5 bases). This clonotype was obtained from a man between 18 and 35 years old who had mild COVID-19 (a few samples of this study predate the infection). Cell type and time point are not known. Material for sequencing was PBMCs or a T cell subset sorted from them (not recorded which). The CDR3 loop is CASSGISREQYV. The CDR3 DNA is TGTGCCAGCTCCGGGATTTCGAGAGAGCAGTACGTC.